These T cell receptor beta chains were read from a single sample in a study of T cells in Graves' hyperthyroidism and ophthalmopathy. One entry per CDR3 protein, called by TCRdb with MiXCR from the multiplex PCR reads. This table has 500,000 to 600,000 distinct CDR3 sequences, 20% appearing once. The sample consisted of blood. These receptors came from a man aged 35 to 55 with Graves' ophthalmopathy. Both conserved end residues are part of each CDR3.

V: TRBV7-9; CDR3: CASSSQKGLNTEAFF
V: TRBV10-1; CDR3: CASQSGQGAMDTQYF
V: TRBV6-5; CDR3: CASSYPFPSGGVMVQETQYF
V: TRBV12-3/TRBV12-4; CDR3: CASSQGVYNEQFF
V: TRBV20-1; CDR3: CSARDLRKSTDTQYF
V: TRBV7-2; CDR3: CASSFTGVGQPQHF
V: TRBV12-3/TRBV12-4; CDR3: CACSLGTSSDTQYF
V: TRBV19; CDR3: CASNSQATDTQYF
V: TRBV7-8; CDR3: CASSQERLDRGVPYEQYF
V: TRBV10-2; CDR3: CASSTDQGSSTDTQYF
V: TRBV11-2; CDR3: CASSLLGFNEQFF
V: TRBV10-3; CDR3: CAIKSGTSSGSYEQYF
V: TRBV5-1; CDR3: CASSSGGHQETQYF
V: TRBV5-1; CDR3: CASSPRSWDHEQYF
V: TRBV3-1; CDR3: CASSPRKGSTGELFF
V: TRBV5-1; CDR3: CASSLHPTDTQYF
V: TRBV18; CDR3: CASSSGQGYGYTF
V: TRBV12-3/TRBV12-4; CDR3: CASSHDPSGGYTF
V: TRBV5-1; CDR3: CASSLSGGRGTDTQYF
V: TRBV3-1; CDR3: CASSQDYFGGLTDTQYF
V: TRBV6-9; CDR3: CASMLDLNYEQYF
V: TRBV27; CDR3: CASQRGINYEQYF
V: TRBV13; CDR3: CASTYRQGANGYTF
V: TRBV4-1; CDR3: CASSQEGGAGTDTQYF
V: TRBV6-5; CDR3: CASSLDRGYTGELFF
V: TRBV7-3; CDR3: CANSQDTESAYGYTF
V: TRBV5-1; CDR3: CASSPVGDYEQYF
V: TRBV12-5; CDR3: CASGLDPPPASSYEQYF
V: TRBV20-1; CDR3: CSASAAGTGYEQYF
V: TRBV18; CDR3: CASSPGGLAQETQYF
V: TRBV9; CDR3: CASSPFDNEQFF
V: TRBV20-1; CDR3: CSARSGHLAHQPQHF
V: TRBV7-2; CDR3: CAGSLVLGRGYTF
V: TRBV5-1; CDR3: CASSLEGTKRETQYF
V: TRBV3-1; CDR3: CASSEFRQDTDTQYF
V: TRBV7-9; CDR3: CASSSSAGIRTDTQYF
V: TRBV9; CDR3: CASSVGLAGENEQFF
V: TRBV20-1; CDR3: CSARRSRGFSQPQHF
V: TRBV5-1; CDR3: CASSPGGTNHEQYF
V: TRBV20-1; CDR3: CSASQPGQGNYGYTF
V: TRBV6-1; CDR3: CASQVGGIYEQYF
V: TRBV5-4; CDR3: CASGFGTQTRGNTIYF
V: TRBV20-1; CDR3: CSAAKTFNEQFF
V: TRBV7-2; CDR3: CASNQGGSYEQYF
V: TRBV4-2; CDR3: CASSRLAGDHNEQFF
V: TRBV7-9; CDR3: CASSNSVTYEQYF
V: TRBV27; CDR3: CASSRDRRSKGETQYF
V: TRBV11-2; CDR3: CASRRTGAYGYTF
V: TRBV19; CDR3: CASSNGANTGELFF
V: TRBV4-3; CDR3: CASSQFQGRNEQYF
V: TRBV5-1; CDR3: CASSSSTSGKETQYF
V: TRBV3-1; CDR3: CASSQVHRTSGNTIYF